This TCR beta chain was obtained from a study of shared clonotypes between healthy human individuals. A CD45RA+ naive subset and a CD45RA-negative memory subset were split from CD4+ cells. Assay used: immunoSEQ multiplex PCR; TCRdb lists only in-frame clones, some missing. The sample consists of about 1 million clones, approximately 72% of them appearing once. General study results and limits: Approximately 4.6% of naive CD4 clonotypes were common to a few donors.

Turning to this clone: The antigen is undetermined.

This sequence was found in a man younger than 35 in good health. Input material: memory CD4+ T cells sorted from blood. Subset denoted: CD45RA-negative fraction.

CDR3 DNA: TGTGCCATCAGCAGGACAGGACAATCCTACAATGAGCAGTTCTTC. Amino acids: CAISRTGQSYNEQFF. The chain couples TRBV10-3 to TRBJ2-1, with 7 bases that match TRBD1. Trimming at V came to 6 bases and at J to 1 base, leaving 6 bases not matched to a gene. From germline, CDR1 is ENHRY and CDR2 SYGVKD. The CDR3 runs to 15 residues.